This T cell receptor (beta chain) was identified during a study of shared clonotypes between healthy human individuals (dated by TCRdb to about 2020). About the investigation overall: The cohort comprised a couple of women and a few men aged 18 to 49 years. Per donor, three plates each were used for CD4 naive and CD4 memory, two for CD8 naive, and one for CD8 memory. Blood TCR repertoires of about 5 healthy adults were deeply sequenced to estimate repertoire size and the extent of clonotype sharing between individuals. Different laboratories and diverse techniques were used to prepare libraries and sequence TCR repertoires, to increase sequencing depth and limit assay-specific biases. Leukapheresis yielded between about 0.8 and 8.9 billion PBMCs per donor. The research as a whole found: Sampling was restricted to blood, and TCR repertoires in tissue are likely to differ from TCR repertoires in blood. Even with the large sequencing depth, rarefaction of the sorted-subset datasets indicated that sequencing was incomplete. Compared with non-shared clonotypes, the clonotypes found in all four sorted-subset donors had higher generation probabilities. Naive subsets generally had larger estimated clonotype richness than memory subsets. Sharing across four donors was observed for about 4.8% of naive CD4, about 4% of naive CD8, 2.3% of memory CD4, and approximately 0.41% of memory CD8 clonotypes. Pairwise subsampling indicated that sequencing depth was expected to affect the degree of clonotype sharing among donors. The genetic and exposure-history diversity represented was limited by the small number of donors.

The CDR3 contains 13 residues, cysteine and phenylalanine counted. Only the CDR3 portion is preserved as DNA: 39 bases, with reading frame beginning at the first base. Cut back by 3 bases and 1 base, the V and J ends lie 7 bases apart. As encoded in the germline V gene, CDR1 is MGHRA while CDR2 is YSYEKL. CD8 naive samples were CD45RO-negative cells positively selected for CCR7, giving a CD45RA+CCR7+ population that excluded TemRA cells. The donors were healthy, HIV-negative adults who had no recently reported acute infections or vaccinations. All donors were Caucasian adults living in Nashville, Tennessee, USA. Blood was collected by leukapheresis, and PBMCs were isolated by Ficoll-Histopaque density gradient centrifugation and then cryopreserved in liquid nitrogen vapor phase. Analytical flow cytometry was used to check the purity and quantity of every magnetically sorted T cell population. Each sorted fraction had its genomic DNA isolated and then quantified by UV absorbance on a Nanodrop 2000c.

Note on this clone: Its specific antigen is unknown. Base qualities are missing; no much larger clone stands one base away.

Using the deep immunoSEQ assay, TCR CDR3 regions were amplified from genomic DNA by multiplex PCR. Extracted genomic DNA from each cell subset was spread evenly across all wells of several immunoSEQ 96-well plates, with each plate serving as a replicate. Each replicate PCR for sorted subsets received about 200 ng genomic DNA, equal to roughly 30,000 T cell genomes. Purified libraries were measured with a Qubit 3.0 fluorometer, size-checked on a Bioanalyzer 2100, and measured again with the KAPA Library Quantification kit. Each immunoSEQ 96-well plate was sequenced on its own single-read 150-cycle Illumina NextSeq 550 flow cell. As for the authors' bioinformatics: Because the immunoSEQ output held only junctional sequences and lacked quality scores, the filtering could not match the filtering applied to full-length reads. Sequences were annotated with PyIR, a Python wrapper for IgBLAST v1.9, using IMGT germline references to assign V/J genes and CDR3. Reads were removed for weak V/J assignments (E-value above 1e-6), missing CDR3, stop codons, out-of-frame junctions, or ambiguous translated residues. V3J clonotypes were defined by identical inferred V gene, J gene, and CDR3 amino acid sequence. Percentage overlap between repertoires was computed as shared unique clonotypes divided by the size of the smaller repertoire. Repertoire richness was assessed with RTK rarefaction, the Chao1 estimator, and Recon v2.1 estimates of unobserved clonotypes. OLGA was used to compute generation probabilities for all TCRbeta clonotypes that the gDNA method yielded from a handful of donors. Entries here come from immuneACCESS through TCRdb and include only in-frame sequences with V and J called. Some clones fail to appear in such tables; in the studies checked, an unresolved V gene covers under half of the shortfall, and the cause of the remainder is unknown. V and J calls and clone size are as listed in that table; D and trimming were resolved from the DNA. This sample comprises around 620,000 clones, approximately 96% of them detected only once. The top ten hold about 0.11% of the sample.

This receptor was identified in a woman aged 30 to 39 in good health. Material: naive CD8+ T cells sorted from blood. The cell subset or site label here, explained by the study, means: CD45RA+CCR7+. Rearrangement joined TRBV4-1 to TRBJ2-7; a confident D gene designation cannot be given. CDR3 loop: CASSHSSSYEQYF. The DNA is as follows: TGCGCCAGCAGCCATAGCTCTTCCTACGAGCAGTACTTC.